A few counts support the clone carrying this T cell receptor (beta chain). Its antigen is currently unknown. The data were taken from a study of identical twins. Study-level findings and limits: Modeled out-of-frame TCR alpha sharing in monozygotic twins fell below observed levels.

V was cut by 8 bases and J by 7 bases, with 17 bases left in between. CDR1 and CDR2 from the germline V gene are MDHEN and SYDVKM. This CDR3 comprises 13 residues. TCRdb reprocessed the 5' RACE reads via MiXCR and lists one record per CDR3 protein. This table has fewer than 900,000 distinct CDR3 sequences, about 20% appearing once. These data were also reused for a study on T cells expressing NK-cell markers. That source reports: Sorted CD3+CD56+NKG2C+, CD3+CD56+NKG2C- and CD3+CD56-NKG2C+ T cells provided the TCR beta repertoires. The authors applied an anti-gamma-delta TCR antibody in several experiments, and it restricted sorting to alpha-beta TCR T cells.

The chain is built from TRBV28 and TRBJ1-1; a weak D match, TRBD1 (5 bases). The specimen sequenced was PBMCs. The clonotype originates from a young woman in good health. The CDR3 nucleotides are TGTGCCAGCCTTCTTACAGGTTACGGTGAAGCTTTCTTT. Its protein product is CASLLTGYGEAFF. Looking up the rest from reference TRBV28 and TRBJ1-1 gives the full variable domain: DVKVTQSSRYLVKRTGEKVFLECVQDMDHENMFWYRQDPGLGLRLIYFSYDVKMKEKGDIPEGYSVSREKKERFSLILESASTNQTSMYLCASLLTGYGEAFFGQGTRLTVV.